Below, 25 T cell receptor beta chains from the same sample are listed, as sequenced in a study of T-cell reconstitution after alpha-beta-depleted transplantation in children. The authors prepared the TCRbeta library with unique molecular identifiers. MiXCR was run by TCRdb on the PCR reads, yielding one entry per CDR3 protein. The repertoire has some 840,000 distinct CDR3 sequences, 15% to 20% of them found once; the top ten carry under 6%. Sequencing was performed on PBMCs, mostly from graft donor cells, taken 360 days after TCRalphabeta/CD19-depleted stem cell transplant. These receptors all come from a male patient under 18 who had a stem cell transplant for acute lymphoblastic leukemia, so the T cells may come from the graft donor.

V usage is TRBV11-1 and J usage is TRBJ2-7; a weak D match, TRBD2 (6 bases). Trimming took 4 bases from V and 3 from J, leaving 19 bases between them. CDR1 and CDR2 from the germline V gene are SGHAT and FQDESV (reference sequence). This CDR3 spans 16 amino acids. This CDR3 reads CASSSLSVGTDYEQYF. Here the CDR3 DNA reads TGTGCCAGCAGCTCCTTATCCGTCGGGACTGACTACGAGCAGTACTTC.

This clonotype turned up a few times. The chain carries TRBV5-1 and TRBJ2-1, with D unclear. The ends were cut back, 1 base at V and 10 bases at J, with 6 bases in the middle. The CDR3 has 11 amino acids. Germline assignment: CDR1 SGHRS and CDR2 YFSETQ. The chain's CDR3 is CASSLLFEQFF. CDR3 coding DNA: TGCGCCAGCAGCTTGCTCTTCGAGCAGTTCTTC.

The V call is TRBV29-1, the J call TRBJ1-1; the D is unclear. The CDR3 extends over 13 amino acids. V was cut by 8 bases and J by 0 bases, with 13 bases left in between. In germline, CDR1 is SQVTM, CDR2 ANQGSEA. CDR3: CSLQGLMNTEAFF. In nucleotides, the CDR3 is TGCAGCCTACAAGGTCTCATGAACACTGAAGCTTTCTTT.

V usage is TRBV4-1 and J usage is TRBJ2-5, with D maybe TRBD1 (6 bases). CDR1 and CDR2 (germline): MGHRA, YSYEKL. CDR3 length: 17 amino acids. V was shortened by 4 bases and J by 3 bases, with 21 bases between the two germline ends. The CDR3 nucleotides are TGCGCCAGCAGCCCCATCGTAAGGGGGAGAAAGGAAGAGACCCAGTACTTC. Translated: CASSPIVRGRKEETQYF.

A few counts support this clonotype. This rearrangement joins TRBV4-1 to TRBJ2-2; D tentatively reads TRBD1 or TRBD2 (5 bases each). The V gene lost 4 bases and the J gene lost 6 bases, with 9 bases spanning the gap. The CDR3 runs to 13 residues. The germline CDR1 and CDR2 sequences are MGHRA and YSYEKL. The CDR3 DNA reads TGCGCCAGCAGCCTTCTGGGGGCCGGGGAGCTGTTTTTT. Residues: CASSLLGAGELFF.

This clonotype occurred a few times. The chain recombines TRBV7-2 with TRBJ2-1, with no clear D. From germline, CDR1 is SGHTA and CDR2 FQGNSA. This CDR3 spans 12 amino acids. The V gene lost 3 bases and the J gene lost 11 bases, with 11 bases spanning the gap. The CDR3 spells CASSFGRNQQFF. CDR3 sequence (DNA): TGTGCCAGCAGCTTTGGACGGAACCAGCAGTTCTTC. The variable domain in full, with the rest retrieved from reference TRBV7-2 and TRBJ2-1, is GAGVSQSPSNKVTEKGKDVELRCDPISGHTALYWYRQSLGQGLEFLIYFQGNSAPDKSGLPSDRFSAERTGGSVSTLTIQRTQQEDSAVYLCASSFGRNQQFFGPGTRLTVL.

The chain is built from TRBV7-3 and TRBJ2-3, with D maybe TRBD2 (6 bases). Trimming stripped 2 bases from V and 0 bases from J, with 21 bases between. Germline V gene data show CDR1 as SGHTA and CDR2 as FQGTGA. The CDR3 totals 19 residues. The CDR3 DNA sequence: TGTGCCAGCAGCTTATCGTTCGGGAACGGGGGATACAGCACAGATACGCAGTATTTT. It encodes CASSLSFGNGGYSTDTQYF.

This clonotype was counted many times. The rearrangement links TRBV5-1 to TRBJ1-1, with TRBD1 matching over 8 bases. CDR1 is SGHRS and CDR2 is YFSETQ in the germline V gene. After removal of 4 bases from V and 0 bases from J, the junction contained 8 bases not matched to a gene. This CDR3 is built from 16 residues. The CDR3 region is CASSPGQGAVNTEAFF. The CDR3 coding sequence is TGCGCCAGCAGCCCCGGACAGGGCGCCGTGAACACTGAAGCTTTCTTT.

This clonotype was observed a few times. The chain links TRBV20-1 to TRBJ2-3; 13 bases agree with TRBD2. This CDR3 is 15 amino acids long. Germline CDR1 is DFQATT and CDR2 is SNEGSKA (reference sequence). V lost 6 bases and J lost 4; bases outside the gene matches: 7. Written as DNA, the CDR3 is TGCAGTGCGCAATTAACTAGCGGGAGGGCAGATACGCAGTATTTT. It specifies CSAQLTSGRADTQYF.

This clonotype was seen more than once but under ten times. The gene calls are TRBV29-1 and TRBJ2-7; 10 bases line up with TRBD2. Germline CDR1 reads SQVTM; CDR2 reads ANQGSEA. This CDR3 region has 17 residues. Trimming at V came to 6 bases and at J to 5 bases, leaving 19 bases not matched to a gene. The CDR3 loop reads CSVAGTSESLVTHEQYF. CDR3 nucleotide sequence: TGCAGCGTCGCCGGGACTAGCGAATCCTTGGTGACCCACGAGCAGTACTTC.

The chain links TRBV29-1 to TRBJ1-3; the D gene is possibly TRBD1 (5 bases). In germline, CDR1 is SQVTM, CDR2 ANQGSEA. Trimming removed 3 bases at V and 4 bases at J, with 13 bases between. This CDR3 region has 14 residues. This CDR3 reads CSVEGGDAGNTIYF. The CDR3 nucleotides read TGCAGCGTTGAGGGTGGGGACGCCGGAAACACCATATATTTT.

CDR3 residues: CASSLWGQDQPQHF. The CDR3 DNA follows: TGTGCCAGCAGCTTATGGGGGCAGGATCAGCCCCAGCATTTT. The chain is built from TRBV7-9 and TRBJ1-5; D is possibly TRBD1 (6 bases). Germline V gene lookup returns CDR1 SEHNR and CDR2 FQNEAQ (reference sequence). Trimming removed 2 bases at V and 5 bases at J, with 10 bases between. CDR3 length: 14 amino acids. Together with reference TRBV7-9 and TRBJ1-5, the CDR3 gives the full variable domain: DTGVSQNPRHKITKRGQNVTFRCDPISEHNRLYWYRQTLGQGPEFLTYFQNEAQLEKSRLLSDRFSAERPKGSFSTLEIQRTEQGDSAMYLCASSLWGQDQPQHFGDGTRLSIL.

This clonotype was observed a few times. The chain links TRBV7-2 to TRBJ2-7; 8 bases fit TRBD2. The CDR3 has 14 amino acids. V lost 1 base and J lost 9; bases outside the gene matches: 8. Germline CDR1 reads SGHTA; CDR2 reads FQGNSA. This CDR3 is CASSLGGLAGGQYF. The CDR3 bases are TGTGCCAGCAGCTTAGGAGGGCTAGCGGGTGGGCAGTACTTC.

Ten or more counts support this clonotype. The rearrangement joins TRBV20-1 to TRBJ1-5, with D uncertain. Germline-derived CDR1 and CDR2 are DFQATT and SNEGSKA (reference sequence). Trimming left V 3 bases short and J 7 bases short, with 10 bases between. The CDR3 is made up of 12 amino acids. CDR3 coding DNA: TGCAGTGCTAGCAAGTGGAACCAGCCCCAGCATTTT. Its translation is CSASKWNQPQHF.

This clonotype was recorded at least ten times. CDR3 protein: CASSAGRDRATGELFF. CDR3 bases: TGCGCCAGCAGCGCGGGCCGGGACAGGGCAACCGGGGAGCTGTTTTTT. The V gene is TRBV10-1, the J gene TRBJ2-2, with 9 bases lining up with TRBD1. Germline V CDR1 and CDR2: WNHNN, SYGVQD (reference sequence). The CDR3 consists of 16 residues. V was clipped by 6 bases and J by 5 bases; unmatched bases: 10.

The chain combines TRBV9 with TRBJ1-2, with TRBD1 matching 7 bases. Germline V CDR1 and CDR2: SGDLS, YYNGEE. The CDR3 is 16 amino acids. V lost 4 bases and J lost 4; bases outside the gene matches: 13. The CDR3 DNA is TGTGCCAGCAGCCCCCAACGACAGGGAGTTAGCTATGGCTACACCTTC. Its protein product is CASSPQRQGVSYGYTF.

CDR3 coding DNA: TGCAGCGTTGGTGGACTAGCGGAGCAGTTCTTC. Its translation is CSVGGLAEQFF. The J gene is TRBJ2-1, the V gene TRBV29-1; TRBD2 matches 9 bases. The CDR3 is 11 amino acids. The V segment lost 4 bases and the J segment 10 bases; nucleotides outside the gene matches: 2. Germline V gene data show CDR1 as SQVTM and CDR2 as ANQGSEA.

This clonotype was seen a handful of times. V and J are TRBV9 and TRBJ1-3; D is ambiguous. V was trimmed by 1 base and J by 0 bases, leaving 5 bases between them. Per germline, CDR1 SGDLS and CDR2 YYNGEE. The CDR3 sequence is 14 residues long. CDR3 nucleotide sequence: TGTGCCAGCAGCGTACCCAGCTCTGGAAACACCATATATTTT. Residues: CASSVPSSGNTIYF. Looking up the rest from reference TRBV9 and TRBJ1-3 gives the full variable domain: DSGVTQTPKHLITATGQRVTLRCSPRSGDLSVYWYQQSLDQGLQFLIQYYNGEERAKGNILERFSAQQFPDLHSELNLSSLELGDSALYFCASSVPSSGNTIYFGEGSWLTVV.

This clonotype has just a few counts. The genes are TRBV4-1 and TRBJ2-3, with 7 bases that match TRBD2. CDR1 and CDR2 (germline): MGHRA, YSYEKL. V gave up 6 bases and J gave up 0 bases; unmatched junction bases: 9. The CDR3 spans 16 residues. The CDR3 bases are TGCGCCAGCAGTCCTGTCGGTAGCGGGAGCACAGATACGCAGTATTTT. It specifies CASSPVGSGSTDTQYF.

This clonotype was counted a few times. V is TRBV29-1 and J is TRBJ1-2; 11 bases match TRBD1. The germline gives CDR1 SQVTM, CDR2 ANQGSEA. The CDR3 has 13 residues. J was trimmed by 5 bases and V by 4 bases; bases with no gene match: 3. The DNA of the CDR3 is TGCAGCGTTGGGACAGGGGGCGGGTATGGCTACACCTTC. Its protein product is CSVGTGGGYGYTF. The full variable domain, completed using reference TRBV29-1 and TRBJ1-2, is SAVISQKPSRDICQRGTSLTIQCQVDSQVTMMFWYRQQPGQSLTLIATANQGSEATYESGFVIDKFPISRPNLTFSTLTVSNMSPEDSSIYLCSVGTGGGYGYTFGSGTRLTVV.

This clonotype was found many times. This rearrangement joins TRBV15 to TRBJ2-1, with 8 bases matching TRBD2. Germline-derived CDR1 and CDR2 are LNHNV and YYDKDF (reference sequence). The ends lost 1 base at V and 4 bases at J; junction bases unmatched: 6. There are 16 residues in the CDR3. The CDR3 bases are TGTGCCACCAGCAGAGGGGGACTAGTTACTTACAATGAGCAGTTCTTC. Amino acids: CATSRGGLVTYNEQFF.

The chain joins TRBV5-1 to TRBJ2-3; the match to TRBD1 covers 7 bases. Trimming at V came to 1 base and at J to 0 bases, leaving 11 bases not matched to a gene. CDR3 length: 18 residues. The germline V gene has CDR1 SGHRS and CDR2 YFSETQ. The CDR3 DNA reads TGCGCCAGCAGCTTGAGGACAGGAGGCCGCCGGAGCACAGATACGCAGTATTTT. Translating gives CASSLRTGGRRSTDTQYF.

For the CDR3, the DNA is TGTGCCAGCAGTGAGAGGGGGGCAGGTGGAAACACCATATATTTT. Protein: CASSERGAGGNTIYF. This rearrangement joins TRBV25-1 to TRBJ1-3, with D possibly TRBD1 on 6 matching bases. This CDR3 comprises 15 residues. The germline gives CDR1 MGHDK, CDR2 SYGVNS. Trimming left V 3 bases short and J 3 bases short, with 12 bases between.

This clonotype was seen more than once but under ten times. This sequence joins TRBV4-1 and TRBJ1-1; 10 bases match TRBD1. J lost 7 bases, V lost 0 bases, and 5 bases had no gene match. This CDR3 contains 15 residues. The germline gives CDR1 MGHRA, CDR2 YSYEKL. The CDR3: CASSQDDRGLVEAFF. Here the CDR3 DNA reads TGCGCCAGCAGCCAAGATGACAGGGGGCTGGTTGAAGCTTTCTTT.

This chain links TRBV12-3 or TRBV12-4 with TRBJ2-3, with 10 nucleotides matching TRBD2. With V trimmed by 11 bases and J by 2 bases, 7 bases remained unmatched. The CDR3 is 14 amino acids. The CDR3, as DNA: TGTGCCCCGAGCGGGGGGGGTCTCACAGATACGCAGTATTTT. This sequence encodes CAPSGGGLTDTQYF.